The clone carrying this T cell receptor beta chain was picked up one time. Source study methods: The authors estimated nucleated cell counts from reference gene primer amplification. Here immunoSEQ multiplex PCR was the method, and the copy in TCRdb shows in-frame clones only, minus some. Clone size and the V and J calls come from that table; the DNA yielded D and trimming. The data contain about 400,000 clones, roughly 91% of them singletons. The data were obtained in a study of blood T cell repertoires in COVID-19. Turning to the study itself: PBMCs, B-cell-depleted T cells, or T cells were the source of the cDNA or gDNA that made up the material.

Study members were between 18 and 89 years old and lived in approximately 25 US regions. Cohort allocation depended upon clinical history that participants reported. CDR1 is SEHNR and CDR2 is FQNEAQ in the germline V gene (reference sequence). Trimming at V came to 4 bases and at J to 4 bases, leaving 8 bases not matched to a gene. The CDR3 spans 15 residues. The sample was PBMCs or T cells enriched from blood (not recorded which). This TCR was recovered from a woman aged 25-40 years who had recovered from COVID-19. The V gene is TRBV7-9, the J gene TRBJ1-2, with 8 bases lining up with TRBD1. The CDR3 coding sequence is TGTGCCAGCAGCTCCTTGGACAGGGCCGTCTATGGCTACACCTTC. Amino acid sequence: CASSSLDRAVYGYTF.